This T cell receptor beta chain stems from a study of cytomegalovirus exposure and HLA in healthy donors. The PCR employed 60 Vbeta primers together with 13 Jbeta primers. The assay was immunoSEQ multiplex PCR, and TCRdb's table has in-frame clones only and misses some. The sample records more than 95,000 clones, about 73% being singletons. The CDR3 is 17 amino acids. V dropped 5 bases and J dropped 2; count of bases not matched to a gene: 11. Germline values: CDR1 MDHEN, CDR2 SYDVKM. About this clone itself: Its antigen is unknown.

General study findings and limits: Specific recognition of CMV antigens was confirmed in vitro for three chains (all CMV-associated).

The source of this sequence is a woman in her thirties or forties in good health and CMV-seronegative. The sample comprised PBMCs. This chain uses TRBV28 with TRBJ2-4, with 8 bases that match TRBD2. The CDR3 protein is CASSPHRGGLTKNIQYF. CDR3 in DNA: TGTGCCAGCAGTCCCCATCGGGGGGGGCTAACCAAAAACATTCAGTACTTC.